This T cell receptor (beta chain) was sequenced during a study of blood T cell repertoires in COVID-19. Study information: From the United States, Italy and Spain came samples of acute and convalescent COVID-19. In each case, the material was cDNA or gDNA derived from T cells, B-cell-depleted T cells, or PBMCs.

The CDR3 is made up of 17 amino acids. The germline V gene has CDR1 MNHEY and CDR2 SMNVEV (reference sequence). V lost 5 bases, J lost 3 bases, and 19 bases lay in between. Under the authors' procedure: How many nucleated cells were present was estimated from reference gene primer amplification. Generated by immunoSEQ multiplex PCR, the TCRdb table keeps only in-frame clones and is missing some. That table furnishes V, J and clone size, whereas the DNA furnished D and trimming. The table records under 250,000 clones, around four fifths of them present only once. Sequencing was performed on peripheral blood. The J gene is TRBJ2-2, the V gene TRBV27; D uncertain. The clonotype was recovered from a man aged 50 or older with active or convalescent COVID-19. CDR3 amino acids: CASSPVLLLQDTGELFF. In nucleotides, the CDR3 is TGTGCCAGCAGTCCAGTCCTACTACTTCAAGACACCGGGGAGCTGTTTTTT.